This T cell receptor beta chain was obtained from a study of shared clonotypes between healthy human individuals. Germline V CDR1 and CDR2: MNHNS, SASEGT. V lost 6 bases to trimming and J lost 3 bases; unmatched junction nucleotides: 6. This CDR3 is 15 amino acids long. Terminally differentiated effector memory CD45RA+ cells were left out of the naive CD8 fraction, which was CD45RO-negative and positively selected for CCR7. TCRdb's table, derived via immunoSEQ multiplex PCR, lists solely in-frame clones and lacks some. The sample contains more than 2 million clones, 90% to 95% of which appear only once.

This TCR derives from a man between 18 and 29 years old in good health. Some clones in this sample may be carry-over from other donors' samples. The sample consisted of naive CD8+ T cells from PBMCs. The chain combines TRBV6-1 with TRBJ1-5; TRBD1 matches 9 bases. The CDR3 spells CASSRDRAFNQPQHF. The CDR3 bases are TGTGCCAGCAGCCGGGACAGGGCGTTCAATCAGCCCCAGCATTTT.